The present TCR beta chain was sequenced within a study of PD-1 blockade in classical Hodgkin lymphoma. Study-level information: Nivolumab was administered to patients intravenously at 3 mg/kg every 2 weeks. Study-level points and caveats: Newly diagnosed patients were reported to start with lower TCR diversity than healthy donors. Significantly greater TCR diversity emerged by C4D1 in CD4+ cells but not CD8+ cells. Complete responders entered with baseline diversity on par with newly diagnosed patients, the results showed.

This clone was seen only once. The antigen remains unidentified. Some clones are missing from TCRdb's copy, which holds only in-frame ones; the method was immunoSEQ multiplex PCR. The sample contains 75,000 to 100,000 clones, over 80% of which appear only once. This CDR3 contains 13 residues. Trimming shortened V by 3 bases and J by 4 bases, and 12 bases separated the two germline ends. The germline V gene encodes CDR1 SQVTM and CDR2 ANQGSEA. Brentuximab vedotin exposure varied among the patients, all of whom had relapsed after autologous stem cell transplantation. J is TRBJ2-5 and V is TRBV29-1; D is undetermined. The sequence was obtained from a human donor with classical Hodgkin lymphoma. Here the sequenced sample was peripheral blood mononuclear cells (PBMCs), taken at baseline. The chain's CDR3 is CSVEAVAGETQYF. Here the CDR3 DNA reads TGCAGCGTTGAGGCGGTAGCCGGAGAGACCCAGTACTTC.